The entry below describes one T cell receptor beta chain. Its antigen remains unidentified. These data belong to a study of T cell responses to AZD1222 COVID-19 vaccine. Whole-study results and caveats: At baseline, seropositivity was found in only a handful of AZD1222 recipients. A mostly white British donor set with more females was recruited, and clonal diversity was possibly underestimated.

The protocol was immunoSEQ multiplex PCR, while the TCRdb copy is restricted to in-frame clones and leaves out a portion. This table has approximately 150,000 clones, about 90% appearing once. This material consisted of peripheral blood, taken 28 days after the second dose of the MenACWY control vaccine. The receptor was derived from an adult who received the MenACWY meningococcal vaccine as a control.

For the CDR3, the DNA is TGCGCCAGCAGCTTGGCTGACAGGGCGAACACCGGGGAGCTGTTTTTT. Residues: CASSLADRANTGELFF. V and J are TRBV5-1 and TRBJ2-2; 7 bases line up with TRBD1. CDR1 is SGHRS and CDR2 is YFSETQ in the germline V gene. Germline trimming cut 0 bases from V and 0 bases from J; bases unmatched to any gene: 2. The CDR3 has 16 residues.